The entry below describes one TCR beta chain. Both 60 Vbeta primers and 13 Jbeta primers went into the PCR. Sequencing was performed with immunoSEQ multiplex PCR; in TCRdb, only in-frame clones are kept and a portion is missing. Among 100,000 to 120,000 clones listed, 69% were seen once. This specimen comes from a study of cytomegalovirus exposure and HLA in healthy donors. This sequence originates from a man aged 25-40 years in good health and CMV-seronegative. Input material: PBMCs.

The CDR3 is CASSGSGTSGSRETQYF. DNA of the CDR3: TGTGCCAGCAGTGGATCCGGGACTAGCGGGAGTAGGGAGACCCAGTACTTC. V usage is TRBV25-1 and J usage is TRBJ2-5; 14 bases match TRBD2. This CDR3 comprises 17 residues. The junction had 9 bases not matched to a gene; V was cut back by 4 bases and J by 5 bases. From germline, CDR1 is MGHDK and CDR2 SYGVNS. The complete variable domain, with remaining parts taken from reference TRBV25-1 and TRBJ2-5, reads EADIYQTPRYLVIGTGKKITLECSQTMGHDKMYWYQQDPGMELHLIHYSYGVNSTEKGDLSSESTVSRIRTEHFPLTLESARPSHTSQYLCASSGSGTSGSRETQYFGPGTRLLVL.